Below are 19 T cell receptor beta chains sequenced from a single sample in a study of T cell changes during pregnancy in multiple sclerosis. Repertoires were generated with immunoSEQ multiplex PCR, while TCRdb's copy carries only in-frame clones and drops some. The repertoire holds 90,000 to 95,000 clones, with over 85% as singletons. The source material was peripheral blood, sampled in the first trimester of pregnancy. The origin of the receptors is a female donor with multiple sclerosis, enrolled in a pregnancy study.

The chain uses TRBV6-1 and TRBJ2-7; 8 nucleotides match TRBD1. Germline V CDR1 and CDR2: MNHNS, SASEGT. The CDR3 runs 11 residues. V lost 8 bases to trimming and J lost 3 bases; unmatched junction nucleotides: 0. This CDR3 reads CASGTGYEQYF. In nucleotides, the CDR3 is TGTGCCAGCGGGACAGGCTACGAGCAGTACTTC.

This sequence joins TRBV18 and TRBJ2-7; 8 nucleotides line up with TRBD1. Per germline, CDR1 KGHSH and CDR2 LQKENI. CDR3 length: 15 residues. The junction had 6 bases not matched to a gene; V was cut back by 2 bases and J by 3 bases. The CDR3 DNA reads TGTGCCAGCTCACCAACGACAGGGGTTCTCTACGAGCAGTACTTC. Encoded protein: CASSPTTGVLYEQYF.

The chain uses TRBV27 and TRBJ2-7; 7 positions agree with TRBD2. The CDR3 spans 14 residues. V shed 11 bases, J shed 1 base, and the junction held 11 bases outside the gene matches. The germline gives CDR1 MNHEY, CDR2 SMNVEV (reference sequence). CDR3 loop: CAARSGGVSYEQYF. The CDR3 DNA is TGTGCCGCCCGTAGTGGGGGGGTGTCCTACGAGCAGTACTTC.

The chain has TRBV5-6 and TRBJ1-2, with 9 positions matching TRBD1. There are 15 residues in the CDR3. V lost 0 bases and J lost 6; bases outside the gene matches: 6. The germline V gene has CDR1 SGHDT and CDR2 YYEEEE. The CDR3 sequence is CASSLVDRGKDGYTF. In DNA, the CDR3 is TGTGCCAGCAGCTTGGTCGACAGGGGGAAGGATGGCTACACCTTC.

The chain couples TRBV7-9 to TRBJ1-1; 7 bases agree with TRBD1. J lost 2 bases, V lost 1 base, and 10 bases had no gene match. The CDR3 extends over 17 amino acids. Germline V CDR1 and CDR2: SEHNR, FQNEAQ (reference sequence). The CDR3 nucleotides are TGTGCCAGCAGCTTAGGAGGCACAGGGGCGGGTAACACTGAAGCTTTCTTT. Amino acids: CASSLGGTGAGNTEAFF. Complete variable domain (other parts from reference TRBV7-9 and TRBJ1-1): DTGVSQNPRHKITKRGQNVTFRCDPISEHNRLYWYRQTLGQGPEFLTYFQNEAQLEKSRLLSDRFSAERPKGSFSTLEIQRTEQGDSAMYLCASSLGGTGAGNTEAFFGQGTRLTVV.

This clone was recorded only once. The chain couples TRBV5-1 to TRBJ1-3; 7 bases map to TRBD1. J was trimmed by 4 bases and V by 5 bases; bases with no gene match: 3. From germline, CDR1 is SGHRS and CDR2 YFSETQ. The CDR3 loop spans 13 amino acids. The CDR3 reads CASRGTVGNTIYF. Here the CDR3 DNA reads TGCGCCAGCAGGGGGACAGTCGGAAACACCATATATTTT. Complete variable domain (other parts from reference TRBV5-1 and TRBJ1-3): KAGVTQTPRYLIKTRGQQVTLSCSPISGHRSVSWYQQTPGQGLQFLFEYFSETQRNKGNFPGRFSGRQFSNSRSEMNVSTLELGDSALYLCASRGTVGNTIYFGEGSWLTVV.

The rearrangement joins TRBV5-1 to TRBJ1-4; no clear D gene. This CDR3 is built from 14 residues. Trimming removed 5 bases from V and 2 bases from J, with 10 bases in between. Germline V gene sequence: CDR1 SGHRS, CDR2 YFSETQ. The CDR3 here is CASRPDWTNEKLFF. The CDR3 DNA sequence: TGCGCCAGCAGACCAGACTGGACTAATGAAAAACTGTTTTTT.

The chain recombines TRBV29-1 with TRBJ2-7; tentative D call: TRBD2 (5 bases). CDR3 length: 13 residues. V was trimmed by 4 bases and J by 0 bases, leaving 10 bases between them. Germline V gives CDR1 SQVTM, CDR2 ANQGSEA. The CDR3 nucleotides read TGCAGCGTTGCTAGCAGGCTCTCCTACGAGCAGTACTTC. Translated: CSVASRLSYEQYF.

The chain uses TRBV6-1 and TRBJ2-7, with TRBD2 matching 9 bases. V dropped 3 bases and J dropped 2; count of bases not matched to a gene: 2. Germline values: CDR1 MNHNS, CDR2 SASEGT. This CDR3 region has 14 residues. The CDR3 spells CASSDGGGAYEQYF. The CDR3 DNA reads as TGTGCCAGCAGTGACGGCGGGGGGGCCTACGAGCAGTACTTC.

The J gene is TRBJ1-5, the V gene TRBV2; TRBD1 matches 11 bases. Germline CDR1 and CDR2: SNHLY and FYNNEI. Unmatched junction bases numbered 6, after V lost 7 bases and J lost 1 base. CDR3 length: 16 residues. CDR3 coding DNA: TGTGCCAGCAAGGGACAGGGGGGGTTGAGCAATCAGCCCCAGCATTTT. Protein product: CASKGQGGLSNQPQHF.

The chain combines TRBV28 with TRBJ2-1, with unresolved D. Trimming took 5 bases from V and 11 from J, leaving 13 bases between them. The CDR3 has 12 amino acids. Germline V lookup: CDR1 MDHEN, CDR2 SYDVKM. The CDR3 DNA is TGTGCCAGCAGTCCCGCTAGATTTCAGCAGTTCTTC. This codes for CASSPARFQQFF.

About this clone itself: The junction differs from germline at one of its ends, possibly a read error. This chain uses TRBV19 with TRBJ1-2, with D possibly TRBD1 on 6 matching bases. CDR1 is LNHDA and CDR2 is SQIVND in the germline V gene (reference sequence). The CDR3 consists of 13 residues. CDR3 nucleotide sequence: TGTGCCAGTAGCCCGACAGGAAGCTATGGCCACACCTTC. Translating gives CASSPTGSYGHTF.

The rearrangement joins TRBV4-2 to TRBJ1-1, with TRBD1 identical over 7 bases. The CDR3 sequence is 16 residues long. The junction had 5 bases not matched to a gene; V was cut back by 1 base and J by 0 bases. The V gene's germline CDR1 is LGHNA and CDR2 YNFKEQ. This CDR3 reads CASSQVAGGLNTEAFF. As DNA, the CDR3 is TGTGCCAGCAGCCAAGTCGCAGGGGGTTTGAACACTGAAGCTTTCTTT.

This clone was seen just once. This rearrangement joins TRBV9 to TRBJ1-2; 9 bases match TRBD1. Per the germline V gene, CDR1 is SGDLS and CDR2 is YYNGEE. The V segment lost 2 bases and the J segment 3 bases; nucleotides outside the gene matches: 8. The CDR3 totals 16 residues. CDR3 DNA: TGTGCCAGCAGCGTTGGCGGGACAGGGCTTGACTATGGCTACACCTTC. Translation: CASSVGGTGLDYGYTF. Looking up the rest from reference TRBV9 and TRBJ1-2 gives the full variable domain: DSGVTQTPKHLITATGQRVTLRCSPRSGDLSVYWYQQSLDQGLQFLIQYYNGEERAKGNILERFSAQQFPDLHSELNLSSLELGDSALYFCASSVGGTGLDYGYTFGSGTRLTVV.

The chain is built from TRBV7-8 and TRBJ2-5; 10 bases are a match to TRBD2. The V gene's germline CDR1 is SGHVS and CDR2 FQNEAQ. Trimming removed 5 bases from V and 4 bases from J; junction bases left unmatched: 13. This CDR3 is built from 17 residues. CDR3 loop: CASSIWLAGGERETQYF. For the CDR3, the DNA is TGTGCCAGCAGCATTTGGTTAGCGGGGGGAGAAAGAGAGACCCAGTACTTC. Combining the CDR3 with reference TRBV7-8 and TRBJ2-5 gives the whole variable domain GAGVSQSPRYKVAKRGQDVALRCDPISGHVSLFWYQQALGQGPEFLTYFQNEAQLDKSGLPSDRFFAERPEGSVSTLKIQRTQQEDSAVYLCASSIWLAGGERETQYFGPGTRLLVL.

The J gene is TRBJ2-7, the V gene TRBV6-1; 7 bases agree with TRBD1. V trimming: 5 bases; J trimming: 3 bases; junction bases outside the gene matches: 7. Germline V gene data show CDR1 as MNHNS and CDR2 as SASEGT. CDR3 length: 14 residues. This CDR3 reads CASSRDRIGYEQYF. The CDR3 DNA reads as TGTGCCAGCAGTCGGGACAGAATTGGCTACGAGCAGTACTTC.

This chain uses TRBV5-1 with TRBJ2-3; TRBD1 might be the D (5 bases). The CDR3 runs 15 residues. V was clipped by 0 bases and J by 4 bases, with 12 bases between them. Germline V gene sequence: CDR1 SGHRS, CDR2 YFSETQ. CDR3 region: CASSLAGQGADTQYF. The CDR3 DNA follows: TGCGCCAGCAGCTTGGCCGGGCAGGGCGCAGATACGCAGTATTTT.

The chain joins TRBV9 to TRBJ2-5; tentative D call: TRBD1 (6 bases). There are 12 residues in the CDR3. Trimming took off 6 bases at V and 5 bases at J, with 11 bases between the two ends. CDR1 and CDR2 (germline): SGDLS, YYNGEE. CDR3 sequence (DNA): TGTGCCAGCAACAGGGTGGGGGAGACCCAGTACTTC. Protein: CASNRVGETQYF.

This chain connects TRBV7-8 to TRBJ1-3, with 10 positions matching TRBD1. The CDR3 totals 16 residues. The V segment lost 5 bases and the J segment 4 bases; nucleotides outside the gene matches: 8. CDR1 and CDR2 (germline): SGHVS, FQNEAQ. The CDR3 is CASSTRTGGRGNTIYF. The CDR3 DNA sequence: TGTGCCAGCAGCACCCGGACAGGGGGGAGAGGAAACACCATATATTTT.